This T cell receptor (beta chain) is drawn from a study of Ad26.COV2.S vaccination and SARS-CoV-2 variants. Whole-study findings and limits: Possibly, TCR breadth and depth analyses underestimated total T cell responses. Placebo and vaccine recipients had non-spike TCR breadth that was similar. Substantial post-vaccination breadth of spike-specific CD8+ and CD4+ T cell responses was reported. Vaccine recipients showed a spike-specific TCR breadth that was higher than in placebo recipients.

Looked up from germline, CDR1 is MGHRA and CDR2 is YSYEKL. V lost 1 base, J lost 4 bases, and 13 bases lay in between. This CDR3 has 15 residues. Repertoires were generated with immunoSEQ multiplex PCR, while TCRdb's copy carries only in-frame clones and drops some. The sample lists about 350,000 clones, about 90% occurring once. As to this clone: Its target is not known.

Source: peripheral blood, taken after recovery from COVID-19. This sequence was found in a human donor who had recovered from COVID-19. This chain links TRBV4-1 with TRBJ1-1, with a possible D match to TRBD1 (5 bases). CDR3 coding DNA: TGCGCCAGCAGCCAAGTTGCAGGGAGGGGCACTGAAGCTTTCTTT. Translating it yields CASSQVAGRGTEAFF.